This T cell receptor (beta chain) was retrieved from a study of cytomegalovirus exposure and HLA in healthy donors. The germline gives CDR1 SGHVS, CDR2 FQNEAQ. V was pared by 0 bases and J by 9 bases, with 9 bases between. The CDR3 sequence is 14 residues long. Whereas donors were nominally healthy upon sampling, unrecorded immune exposures were probable. The PCR was carried out with 60 Vbeta primers and 13 Jbeta primers. TCRdb's table, derived via immunoSEQ multiplex PCR, lists solely in-frame clones and lacks some. The repertoire holds some 110,000 clones, with approximately 76% as singletons. This chain joins TRBV7-8 and TRBJ1-6; D not resolved. Sequenced input: PBMCs. This TCR came from a woman between 18 and 29 years old in good health and CMV-seropositive. CDR3 bases: TGTGCCAGCAGCTTAGCGTCGGGGAGTTCACCCCTCCACTTT. It specifies CASSLASGSSPLHF.